Below, 8 T cell receptor beta chains from the same sample are listed, as sequenced in a study of OX40 agonist ivuxolimab in advanced cancers. The repertoire was sequenced with immunoSEQ multiplex PCR; TCRdb's copy has only in-frame clones and lacks some. The sample consists of around 100,000 clones, around 91% of them appearing once. The specimen was CD4+ or CD8+ T cells sorted from blood, collected in a trial of the OX40 agonist ivuxolimab. These receptors were taken from an adult with an advanced solid tumor such as melanoma, head and neck, liver or kidney cancer.

This clone was seen only a few times. The chain recombines TRBV2 with TRBJ2-2, with 8 positions matching TRBD2. Trimming cost V 7 bases and J 6 bases; bases outside gene matches: 7. The germline V gene has CDR1 SNHLY and CDR2 FYNNEI. The CDR3 has 14 residues. DNA for the CDR3: TGTGCCAGCATTTACCGAGCGGGAGCCGGGGAGCTGTTTTTT. This translates into CASIYRAGAGELFF. The entire variable domain, with the rest obtained from reference TRBV2 and TRBJ2-2, is as follows: EPEVTQTPSHQVTQMGQEVILRCVPISNHLYFYWYRQILGQKVEFLVSFYNNEISEKSEIFDDQFSVERPDGSNFTLKIRSTKLEDSAMYFCASIYRAGAGELFFGEGSRLTVL.

The chain couples TRBV11-2 to TRBJ1-3, with D hard to call. This CDR3 contains 16 residues. The ends were cut back, 5 bases at V and 0 bases at J, with 14 bases in the middle. Germline V gene data show CDR1 as SGHAT and CDR2 as FQNNGV. DNA of the CDR3: TGTGCCAGCAGCGCACTTAAACGAATCTCTGGAAACACCATATATTTT. Translation gives CASSALKRISGNTIYF.

This chain uses TRBV30 with TRBJ2-1; D not certain. There are 8 residues in the CDR3. Germline CDR1 and CDR2: GTSNPN and SVGIG (reference sequence). V lost 8 bases, J lost 7 bases, and 3 bases lay in between. For the CDR3, the DNA is TGTGCCGCTAATGAGCAGTTCTTC. Protein: CAANEQFF.

This sequence joins TRBV29-1 and TRBJ2-5; D perhaps matches TRBD1 (5 bases). CDR3 size: 15 residues. Germline V lookup: CDR1 SQVTM, CDR2 ANQGSEA. Trimming removed 4 bases from V and 1 base from J, with 16 bases in between. The CDR3 DNA sequence: TGCAGCGTTGGGCAGGGCACATCCCCCCAAGAGACCCAGTACTTC. As protein: CSVGQGTSPQETQYF.

The rearrangement uses TRBV19 and TRBJ1-2, with D possibly matching TRBD1 (6 bases). The ends were cut back, 3 bases at V and 5 bases at J, with 10 bases in the middle. The CDR3 covers 13 residues. Germline CDR1 and CDR2: LNHDA and SQIVND (reference sequence). The CDR3 coding sequence is TGTGCCAGTAGTATGGGGGCCCTGTATGGCTACACCTTC. Translation: CASSMGALYGYTF. The full variable domain, with the rest looked up from reference TRBV19 and TRBJ1-2, is DGGITQSPKYLFRKEGQNVTLSCEQNLNHDAMYWYRQDPGQGLRLIYYSQIVNDFQKGDIAEGYSVSREKKESFPLTVTSAQKNPTAFYLCASSMGALYGYTFGSGTRLTVV.

The V call is TRBV27, the J call TRBJ2-2; the D is unclear. Trimming cost V 6 bases and J 0 bases, with 20 bases left between them. Germline lookup yields CDR1 MNHEY and CDR2 SMNVEV (reference sequence). This CDR3 spans 18 amino acids. The CDR3 here is CASSSRVWASSNTGELFF. The CDR3 nucleotides are TGTGCCAGCAGCTCACGTGTTTGGGCCAGCTCGAACACCGGGGAGCTGTTTTTT.

This clone was seen a few times. This chain uses TRBV12-5 with TRBJ2-1; D uncertain. Trimming left V 0 bases short and J 5 bases short, with 5 bases between. The CDR3 length is 13 residues. Per the germline V gene, CDR1 is LGHNT and CDR2 is FRNRAP. Here the CDR3 DNA reads TGTGCTAGTGGTTTGGTACCCAACAATGAGCAGTTCTTC. Its protein is CASGLVPNNEQFF.

This clone was detected only a few times. The chain carries TRBV5-1 and TRBJ2-1; 10 bases line up with TRBD2. Trimming took 5 bases from V and 10 from J; bases not matched to a gene: 6. Germline V CDR1 and CDR2: SGHRS, YFSETQ. CDR3 size: 13 residues. CDR3 loop: CASSSAGGREQFF. The DNA of the CDR3 is TGCGCCAGCAGTTCAGCGGGGGGGCGAGAGCAGTTCTTC.